The rows below give T cell receptor beta chains drawn from one sample of a study of cytomegalovirus exposure and HLA in healthy donors. Profiled with immunoSEQ multiplex PCR; TCRdb holds only in-frame clones, not every one. The sample contains about 270,000 clones, 80% to 90% of which appear only once. Sequences were obtained from PBMCs. These TCRs come from a man in his forties in good health and CMV-seropositive. Both conserved end residues are part of each CDR3. Each record gives: V gene, D gene, clone size, J gene, CDR3 protein, CDR3 DNA. The D gene is left open where the match is weak. Expanded clones get a size class; other rows say once, few or many, or leave the size out.

>TRBV6-5|TRBD1|.|TRBJ2-5
CASSYSRDRAAGTQYF
TGTGCCAGCAGTTACTCTAGGGACAGGGCTGCTGGGACCCAGTACTTC
>TRBV4-3|TRBD1|.|TRBJ2-7
CASSQDEAGGTYEQYF
TGCGCCAGCAGCCAAGATGAGGCAGGGGGTACCTACGAGCAGTACTTC
>TRBV5-5|.|.|TRBJ1-2
CASESGTSNYGYTF
TGTGCCAGCGAAAGCGGCACTTCTAACTATGGCTACACCTTC
>TRBV30|TRBD1|.|TRBJ1-6
CAWSGGQYNSPLHF
TGTGCCTGGAGTGGGGGACAGTATAATTCACCCCTCCACTTT
>TRBV19|TRBD1|.|TRBJ2-1
CASSIVTGGSLNEQFF
TGTGCCAGTAGTATAGTCACAGGGGGCTCGTTGAATGAGCAGTTCTTC
>TRBV4-1|.|.|TRBJ1-1
CASSLPGETEAFF
TGCGCCAGCAGCCTACCAGGCGAGACTGAAGCTTTCTTT
>TRBV9|TRBD2|.|TRBJ2-7
CASSATSGSYEQYF
TGTGCCAGCAGCGCTACTAGCGGGAGCTACGAGCAGTACTTC
>TRBV2|TRBD1|.|TRBJ1-2
CASSPGETGGFNYGYTF
TGTGCCAGCAGTCCAGGGGAGACAGGGGGCTTTAACTATGGCTACACCTTC
>TRBV4-1|.|few|TRBJ2-3
CASRQGGASTDTQYF
TGCGCCAGCAGGCAGGGGGGAGCTAGCACAGATACGCAGTATTTT
>TRBV19|.|.|TRBJ2-2
CASSIPGANTGELFF
TGTGCCAGTAGTATTCCAGGGGCGAACACCGGGGAGCTGTTTTTT
>TRBV2|TRBD1|.|TRBJ1-5
CASSVLTGGQPQHF
TGTGCCAGCAGTGTTCTGACAGGGGGGCAGCCCCAGCATTTT
>TRBV19|TRBD1|.|TRBJ1-4
CASSTGQGEKLFF
TGTGCCAGTAGTACGGGACAGGGTGAAAAACTGTTTTTT
>TRBV5-1|TRBD2|.|TRBJ2-7
CASRVSGRANYEQYF
TGCGCCAGCAGGGTTAGCGGGAGGGCCAACTACGAGCAGTACTTC
>TRBV6-5|TRBD1|.|TRBJ1-5
CASSPDRASNQPQHF
TGTGCCAGCAGTCCGGACAGGGCTAGCAATCAGCCCCAGCATTTT
>TRBV29-1|.|.|TRBJ2-7
CSVEGGQTYEQYF
TGCAGCGTTGAAGGCGGCCAGACCTACGAGCAGTACTTC
>TRBV30|TRBD1|.|TRBJ1-6
CAWTLGQGGSPLHF
TGTGCCTGGACTCTGGGACAGGGAGGGTCACCCCTCCACTTT
>TRBV28|TRBD1|.|TRBJ2-3
CASSFQGASDTQYF
TGTGCCAGCAGTTTTCAGGGGGCCTCAGATACGCAGTATTTT
>TRBV7-2|TRBD2|.|TRBJ2-2
CASSLGTSRTGELFF
TGTGCCAGCAGCTTAGGGACTAGCCGGACCGGGGAGCTGTTTTTT
>TRBV7-7|.|.|TRBJ2-5
CASSLLLGRVGETQYF
TGTGCTAGCAGCTTATTGCTCGGCAGGGTCGGGGAGACCCAGTACTTC
>TRBV2|TRBD2|.|TRBJ2-1
CASTGTSGLSSYNEQFF
TGTGCCAGCACCGGGACTAGCGGTTTAAGCTCCTACAATGAGCAGTTCTTC
>TRBV10-3|.|.|TRBJ2-1
CAISESNINEQFF
TGTGCCATCAGTGAGTCAAACATAAATGAGCAGTTCTTC
>TRBV5-1|TRBD1|.|TRBJ1-1
CASSYGTGEDNTEAFF
TGCGCCAGCAGCTACGGGACAGGGGAAGACAACACTGAAGCTTTCTTT
>TRBV7-3|.|.|TRBJ2-3
CASSLGGATDTQYF
TGTGCCAGCAGCTTGGGGGGAGCGACAGATACGCAGTATTTT
>TRBV7-8|TRBD2|once|TRBJ2-3
CASSLLGLVDF
TGTGCCAGCAGCTTACTCGGACTAGTGGATTTT
>TRBV5-7|.|.|TRBJ1-3
CASSLPRITGNTIYF
TGTGCCAGCAGCTTACCTAGGATCACTGGAAACACCATATATTTT
>TRBV6-6|TRBD2|once|TRBJ2-7
CASSYLTSGLIYEQYF
TGTGCCAGCAGTTACCTTACTAGCGGACTAATCTACGAGCAGTACTTC
>TRBV19|TRBD1|.|TRBJ2-7
CASSPGTGAYEQYF
TGTGCCAGTAGTCCCGGGACAGGAGCCTACGAGCAGTACTTC
>TRBV4-3|.|.|TRBJ1-2
CASSQDRVSGYTF
TGCGCCAGCAGCCAAGACAGGGTTTCTGGCTACACCTTC
>TRBV7-9|TRBD2|few|TRBJ2-1
CASSLDGRAGNEQFF
TGTGCCAGCAGCTTAGACGGGAGGGCCGGCAATGAGCAGTTCTTC
>TRBV7-3|TRBD1|.|TRBJ1-1
CASSSQGQGYTEAFF
TGTGCCAGCAGCTCCCAAGGACAGGGTTACACTGAAGCTTTCTTT
>TRBV27|TRBD1|.|TRBJ2-1
CASSLSPTGTYNEQFF
TGTGCCAGCAGTTTATCCCCGACAGGGACCTACAATGAGCAGTTCTTC
>TRBV28|TRBD2|.|TRBJ2-7
CASSLSAAGATEQYF
TGTGCCAGCAGTTTATCTGCCGCGGGAGCCACGGAGCAGTACTTC
>TRBV7-2|.|.|TRBJ2-6
CASSREVTGANVLTF
TGTGCCAGCAGCCGAGAGGTGACTGGGGCCAACGTCCTGACTTTC
>TRBV7-8|TRBD2|.|TRBJ2-3
CASSFSSGARYF
TGTGCCAGCAGCTTTTCGAGCGGGGCCAGGTATTTT
>TRBV13|.|.|TRBJ2-1
CASSLATSKQFF
TGTGCCAGCAGCTTAGCGACTAGTAAGCAGTTCTTC
>TRBV6-1|.|.|TRBJ2-7
CASSEALRGTLSYEQYF
TGTGCCAGCAGTGAAGCGCTTCGGGGAACCCTCTCCTACGAGCAGTACTTC
>TRBV4-2|.|.|TRBJ2-7
CASSPGYEQYF
TGTGCCAGCAGCCCCGGGTACGAGCAGTACTTC
>TRBV19|TRBD2|.|TRBJ2-7
CASSSTSGSYEQYF
TGTGCCAGTAGCTCGACTAGCGGGAGTTACGAGCAGTACTTC
>TRBV28|TRBD1|.|TRBJ2-7
CASSSSGTGYHEQYF
TGTGCCAGCAGTTCCTCCGGGACAGGGTATCACGAGCAGTACTTC
>TRBV7-6|.|.|TRBJ2-7
CASSLSQGTPYEQYF
TGTGCCAGCAGCCTTTCTCAGGGGACCCCCTACGAGCAGTACTTC